The rows below give T cell receptor beta chains drawn from one sample of a study of blood T cell repertoires in COVID-19. Sequencing was performed with immunoSEQ multiplex PCR; in TCRdb, only in-frame clones are kept and a portion is missing. The repertoire has approximately 150,000 clones, roughly 80% of them found once; the top ten carry approximately 7.6%. Sequencing was carried out using peripheral blood. Receptor source: a woman of 80 years or more with COVID-19, enrolled during active disease. Each CDR3 is given without its conserved first and last residue.

J: TRBJ2-3; V: TRBV24-1; CDR3: ATSGKAGVADTQY
J: TRBJ1-6; V: TRBV28; CDR3: ASSPRGSGGYSPLH
J: TRBJ2-1; V: TRBV4-1; CDR3: ASSQGPGGTSGYNEQF
J: TRBJ1-1; V: TRBV5-4; CDR3: ASSLSAGDTEAF
J: TRBJ2-2; V: TRBV19; CDR3: ASSILSGGTGELF
J: TRBJ1-3; V: TRBV3-1/TRBV3-2; CDR3: ASSQGTGVLVGNTIY
J: TRBJ2-2; V: TRBV24-1; CDR3: ATSDLPSSGRAAGELF
J: TRBJ2-7; V: TRBV2; CDR3: ASKGQGDVEQY
J: TRBJ1-6; V: TRBV5-1; CDR3: ASSPSPMRNSPLH
J: TRBJ1-5; V: TRBV20-1; CDR3: SASRGSNQPQH
J: TRBJ2-3; V: TRBV5-1; CDR3: ASSLEGVGLTDTQY
J: TRBJ2-7; V: TRBV4-2; CDR3: ASSQDPTGVQY
J: TRBJ2-1; V: TRBV7-3; CDR3: ASSSRTSGGNEQF
J: TRBJ2-7; V: TRBV3-1/TRBV3-2; CDR3: ASSPLRRSSYEQY
J: TRBJ2-5; V: TRBV11-2; CDR3: ASSRGDRGSETQY
J: TRBJ2-3; V: TRBV5-1; CDR3: ASGQRGGETDTQY
J: TRBJ1-6; V: TRBV7-9; CDR3: ASSKDTSSSPLH
J: TRBJ1-5; V: TRBV2; CDR3: ASRLGGSNQPQH
J: TRBJ2-3; V: TRBV3-1/TRBV3-2; CDR3: ASSQAGLATERDTQY
J: TRBJ2-7; V: TRBV28; CDR3: ASALTGQGTYEQY
J: TRBJ1-2; V: TRBV2; CDR3: ASSSSSQGAHGYT
J: TRBJ1-3; V: TRBV5-1; CDR3: ASSLGPGQASGNTIY
J: TRBJ1-6; V: TRBV7-9; CDR3: ASSARGGGGNSPLH
J: TRBJ2-1; V: TRBV19; CDR3: ASSIPGVQF